Below, 27 T cell receptor beta chains from the same sample are listed, as sequenced in a study of cytomegalovirus exposure and HLA in healthy donors. Primers included in the PCR were 60 Vbeta and 13 Jbeta primers. Profiled with immunoSEQ multiplex PCR; TCRdb holds only in-frame clones, not every one. The table shows about 160,000 clones, with 80% to 90% occurring only once. Sequencing input: PBMCs. These receptors were taken from a man aged 45-60 years in good health and CMV-seropositive.

J is TRBJ1-1 and V is TRBV4-2; D remains unclear. This CDR3 region has 15 residues. The germline CDR1 and CDR2 sequences are LGHNA and YNFKEQ. Trimming removed 0 bases at V and 3 bases at J, with 11 bases between. CDR3: CASSQDSAGYTEAFF. CDR3 nucleotide sequence: TGTGCCAGCAGCCAAGATTCGGCGGGTTACACTGAAGCTTTCTTT.

This chain uses TRBV11-2 with TRBJ1-2; TRBD1 matches at 7 bases. Germline V CDR1 and CDR2: SGHAT, FQNNGV. The CDR3 spans 15 residues. V dropped 1 base and J dropped 6; count of bases not matched to a gene: 8. The CDR3 region is CASSLGQGDFDGYTF. Written as DNA, the CDR3 is TGTGCCAGCAGCTTAGGGCAGGGGGACTTCGATGGCTACACCTTC.

The genes are TRBV6-5 and TRBJ1-5; no clear D gene. Germline values: CDR1 MNHEY, CDR2 SVGAGI. V gave up 7 bases and J gave up 2 bases, with 12 bases separating them. This CDR3 spans 14 amino acids. The CDR3 sequence: CASKRSRGNQPQHF. DNA for the CDR3: TGTGCCAGCAAACGCTCGAGGGGCAATCAGCCCCAGCATTTT.

This chain uses TRBV2 with TRBJ1-2, with 9 bases that match TRBD1. The length of the CDR3 is 14 residues. The V and J ends lost 10 bases and 6 bases, in that order; junction bases with no gene match: 12. CDR1 and CDR2 from the germline V gene are SNHLY and FYNNEI. The CDR3 DNA sequence: TGTGCCACCTCTCGGACAGGGGACGTTGATGGCTACACCTTC. Its translation: CATSRTGDVDGYTF.

This clone was seen just once. CDR3 protein: CASSESGSYNEKLFF. The DNA for the CDR3 is TGCGCCAGCAGTGAGTCGGGCAGTTATAATGAAAAACTGTTTTTT. This chain links TRBV10-1 with TRBJ1-4; no firm D call. V was cut by 0 bases and J by 4 bases, with 9 bases left in between. CDR1 is WNHNN, CDR2 SYGVQD, per germline (reference sequence). This CDR3 is 15 amino acids long.

The chain has TRBV28 and TRBJ2-1; 9 bases are a match to TRBD2. There are 15 residues in the CDR3. Germline trimming cut 6 bases from V and 0 bases from J; bases unmatched to any gene: 3. CDR1 is MDHEN and CDR2 is SYDVKM in the germline V gene. In DNA, the CDR3 is TGTGCCAGCAGAATAGCGGGAGCCTCCTACAATGAGCAGTTCTTC. This gives the protein CASRIAGASYNEQFF.

The genes are TRBV5-8 and TRBJ1-4; 10 bases fit TRBD1. CDR1 and CDR2 (germline): SGHTS, YDEGEE. The V gene end was trimmed by 4 bases and the J gene end by 15 bases; junction bases not matched to a gene: 6. The CDR3 runs to 12 residues. The DNA for the CDR3 is TGTGCCAGCAGCCACAGGACAGGGGGTTTGTTTTTT. Its protein is CASSHRTGGLFF.

This chain uses TRBV6-5 with TRBJ2-7; TRBD2 matches at 7 bases. V dropped 2 bases and J dropped 1; count of bases not matched to a gene: 5. CDR3 length: 15 residues. The V gene's germline CDR1 is MNHEY and CDR2 SVGAGI. The CDR3 region has the DNA TGTGCCAGCAGTTACGGGTCTAGCGGATCCTACGAGCAGTACTTC. Residues: CASSYGSSGSYEQYF.

The chain employs TRBV2 and TRBJ2-5, with 9 bases matching TRBD2. CDR1 SNHLY and CDR2 FYNNEI come from the germline V gene. CDR3 length equals 14 residues. V lost 9 bases to trimming and J lost 5 bases; unmatched junction nucleotides: 10. CDR3 DNA sequence: TGTGCCAGTAGGCGGGGGGGCCGGTCCGAGACCCAGTACTTC. It yields the protein CASRRGGRSETQYF.

The chain links TRBV9 to TRBJ2-1, with 7 nucleotides matching TRBD1. Germline loops: CDR1 SGDLS, CDR2 YYNGEE. V lost 3 bases to trimming and J lost 1 base; unmatched junction nucleotides: 1. CDR3 length: 14 residues. This CDR3 reads CASSGQGSYNEQFF. The CDR3 nucleotides read TGTGCCAGCAGCGGACAGGGATCCTACAATGAGCAGTTCTTC.

The gene calls are TRBV7-9 and TRBJ2-7; 7 positions match TRBD2. Looked up from germline, CDR1 is SEHNR and CDR2 is FQNEAQ (reference sequence). The CDR3 consists of 15 residues. V was pared by 5 bases and J by 4 bases, with 11 bases of the junction left unmatched. CDR3 region: CASSPLHAGDYEQYF. CDR3 nucleotide sequence: TGTGCCAGCAGCCCCTTACACGCGGGAGATTACGAGCAGTACTTC.

This clone was detected once. The V call is TRBV30, the J call TRBJ2-1, with D maybe TRBD1 (5 bases). Germline V gene data show CDR1 as GTSNPN and CDR2 as SVGIG (reference sequence). This CDR3 is 15 amino acids long. Trimming shortened V by 0 bases and J by 2 bases, and 11 bases separated the two germline ends. CDR3 residues: CAWSVRAVTYNEQFF. The DNA for the CDR3 is TGTGCCTGGAGTGTCAGGGCGGTCACCTACAATGAGCAGTTCTTC.

This chain joins TRBV5-5 and TRBJ2-2; D might be TRBD1 (6 bases). The CDR3 covers 14 residues. Trimming cost V 2 bases and J 1 base, with 6 bases left between them. Germline V CDR1 and CDR2: SGHKS, YYEKEE (reference sequence). CDR3 in amino acids: CASSLQGNTGELFF. The CDR3 region has the DNA TGTGCCAGCAGCTTACAGGGGAACACCGGGGAGCTGTTTTTT.

This chain joins TRBV29-1 and TRBJ1-2, with TRBD1 matching over 8 bases. Trimming cost V 7 bases and J 6 bases; bases outside gene matches: 10. Looked up from germline, CDR1 is SQVTM and CDR2 is ANQGSEA. The CDR3 spans 13 residues. The CDR3 DNA sequence: TGCAGCGCCTCTATAATGACAGGGGATGGCTACACCTTC. It encodes CSASIMTGDGYTF. Supplemented by reference TRBV29-1 and TRBJ1-2, the full variable domain reads SAVISQKPSRDICQRGTSLTIQCQVDSQVTMMFWYRQQPGQSLTLIATANQGSEATYESGFVIDKFPISRPNLTFSTLTVSNMSPEDSSIYLCSASIMTGDGYTFGSGTRLTVV.

As DNA, the CDR3 is TGTGCCAGCAGTTGGGGGGGAACTGGAAACACCATATATTTT. Its translation is CASSWGGTGNTIYF. The chain combines TRBV28 with TRBJ1-3; D is possibly TRBD1 (5 bases). The CDR3 runs to 14 residues. Germline-derived CDR1 and CDR2 are MDHEN and SYDVKM. V was shortened by 4 bases and J by 2 bases, with 9 bases between the two germline ends. Based on the CDR3 plus reference TRBV28 and TRBJ1-3, the full variable domain is DVKVTQSSRYLVKRTGEKVFLECVQDMDHENMFWYRQDPGLGLRLIYFSYDVKMKEKGDIPEGYSVSREKKERFSLILESASTNQTSMYLCASSWGGTGNTIYFGEGSWLTVV.

The CDR3 sequence is CATMTSGGTDTQYF. The CDR3 DNA reads as TGTGCCACCATGACTAGCGGGGGCACAGATACGCAGTATTTT. The rearrangement joins TRBV6-5 to TRBJ2-3; TRBD2 aligns across 11 bases. CDR1 and CDR2 from the germline V gene are MNHEY and SVGAGI. V shed 10 bases and J 1 base; nucleotides not matched to a gene: 4. The CDR3 has 14 residues.

The rearrangement links TRBV28 to TRBJ1-5; 7 bases agree with TRBD1. The J segment lost 0 bases and the V segment lost 4 bases, leaving 0 bases of the junction unmatched. Germline CDR1 and CDR2: MDHEN and SYDVKM. The CDR3 runs to 14 residues. CDR3 sequence reads: CASSWTGSNQPQHF. The CDR3 bases are TGTGCCAGCAGTTGGACAGGTAGCAATCAGCCCCAGCATTTT.

The J gene is TRBJ2-3, the V gene TRBV7-3, with 7 bases aligning to TRBD2. The CDR3 runs 15 residues. Germline V CDR1 and CDR2: SGHTA, FQGTGA. V lost 5 bases, J lost 6 bases, and 11 bases stayed unmatched. CDR3 residues: CASSLVAGEADTQYF. The CDR3 bases are TGTGCCAGCAGCCTAGTCGCGGGAGAGGCGGATACGCAGTATTTT.

The rearrangement links TRBV2 to TRBJ2-1; TRBD2 might be the D (6 bases). Germline CDR1 is SNHLY and CDR2 is FYNNEI. The V and J ends lost 4 bases and 0 bases respectively, with 10 bases between them. The CDR3 runs to 15 residues. This chain's CDR3 is CASSVLGGSYNEQFF. The CDR3 DNA sequence: TGTGCCAGCAGTGTTCTCGGGGGCTCCTACAATGAGCAGTTCTTC.

This clone was seen a single time. This chain's CDR3 is CAWTYNEKLFF. The CDR3 DNA sequence: TGTGCCTGGACCTACAATGAAAAACTGTTTTTT. The V and J genes are TRBV30 and TRBJ1-4, with D hard to call. Germline-derived CDR1 and CDR2 are GTSNPN and SVGIG (reference sequence). V was cut by 4 bases and J by 5 bases, with 5 bases left in between. The CDR3 is 11 residues long.

This clone was recorded only once. The rearrangement joins TRBV6-1 to TRBJ2-7, with D possibly TRBD2 on 5 matching bases. V was cut by 1 base and J by 5 bases, with 9 bases left in between. The CDR3 is made up of 13 amino acids. CDR1 MNHNS and CDR2 SASEGT come from the germline V gene. For the CDR3, the DNA is TGTGCCAGCAGTGAAGGTCGGCGGGACGAGCAGTACTTC. Protein sequence: CASSEGRRDEQYF.

The gene calls are TRBV5-6 and TRBJ1-5; TRBD1 aligns across 10 bases. The CDR3 has 15 amino acids. Per the germline V gene, CDR1 is SGHDT and CDR2 is YYEEEE. V shed 0 bases and J 6 bases; nucleotides not matched to a gene: 3. The CDR3 reads CASSLGQGAVQPQHF. The DNA of the CDR3 is TGTGCCAGCAGCTTGGGACAGGGGGCGGTTCAGCCCCAGCATTTT.

The V and J genes are TRBV5-1 and TRBJ2-5; 7 bases match TRBD2. The CDR3 is 13 amino acids. The V and J ends lost 4 bases and 0 bases, in that order; junction bases with no gene match: 0. Germline CDR1 reads SGHRS; CDR2 reads YFSETQ. CDR3 region: CASSRGDQETQYF. CDR3 in DNA: TGCGCCAGCAGCCGGGGGGACCAAGAGACCCAGTACTTC.

The chain employs TRBV19 and TRBJ1-2; a weak D match, TRBD1 (5 bases). CDR1 and CDR2 from the germline V gene are LNHDA and SQIVND (reference sequence). V lost 3 bases and J lost 2, with 7 bases in between. CDR3 length: 13 amino acids. The CDR3 loop is CASSMTENYGYTF. DNA of the CDR3: TGTGCCAGTAGTATGACAGAGAACTATGGCTACACCTTC.

CDR3 protein: CASSTRTGTSFYEQYF. The CDR3 DNA is TGTGCCAGCAGCACTCGTACCGGGACTAGCTTCTACGAGCAGTACTTC. The genes are TRBV7-9 and TRBJ2-7; TRBD2 agrees at 9 bases. CDR3 length equals 16 residues. Germline V gene sequence: CDR1 SEHNR, CDR2 FQNEAQ (reference sequence). With V trimmed by 5 bases and J by 3 bases, 11 bases remained unmatched.

The rearrangement uses TRBV27 and TRBJ2-7; 8 bases are a match to TRBD2. The CDR3 length is 14 residues. The V gene's germline CDR1 is MNHEY and CDR2 SMNVEV (reference sequence). Losses at the gene ends were 5 bases for V and 6 bases for J; bases not matched to a gene: 9. Here the CDR3 reads CASSPGLVGSEQYF. CDR3 coding DNA: TGTGCCAGCAGTCCGGGACTAGTGGGGTCCGAGCAGTACTTC.

The chain is built from TRBV19 and TRBJ2-2; maybe TRBD1 (5 bases). The V end lost 7 bases, the J end lost 6 bases, and 12 bases lay between the germline ends. Germline-derived CDR1 and CDR2 are LNHDA and SQIVND (reference sequence). The CDR3 totals 13 residues. The chain's CDR3 is CASNAGPPGELFF. In nucleotides, the CDR3 is TGTGCCAGTAATGCAGGGCCCCCCGGGGAGCTGTTTTTT.